The clone carrying this T cell receptor beta chain was seen only once. Assay: immunoSEQ multiplex PCR; the TCRdb copy retains only in-frame clones and omits some. The data show around 450,000 clones, with roughly 87% seen just once and approximately 2.5% held by the top ten. Treatment in this sample: some 20 received Ad26.COV2.S at low or high dose, single or two shots; roughly five received placebo; per-sample allocation not given. Samples analyzed were those drawn on day 63 after the first vaccine or placebo injection. This sample is drawn from a study of Ad26.COV2.S vaccination and SARS-CoV-2 variants. The CDR3 sequence is 14 residues long. The J segment lost 3 bases and the V segment lost 11 bases, leaving 10 bases of the junction unmatched. Germline CDR1 and CDR2: SNHLY and FYNNEI.

This sequence originates from a person aged 18-60 years who received the Ad26.COV2.S COVID-19 vaccine or a placebo. The rearrangement links TRBV2 to TRBJ2-3, with 8 positions matching TRBD2. This sample comprised peripheral blood, obtained in a trial of Ad26.COV2.S vaccine versus placebo. Written as DNA, the CDR3 is TGTGCCGGGGGCCCCGGGACTAGGACAGATACGCAGTATTTT. Protein: CAGGPGTRTDTQYF.